This passage covers 4 T cell receptor beta chains from one sample sequenced in a study of lymphopenia after photon versus proton radiotherapy. Assay used: immunoSEQ multiplex PCR; TCRdb lists only in-frame clones, some missing. The profile shows 37,000 or so clones, 85% of them singletons. Sequenced material: peripheral blood, taken from a patient treated with photon-based radiotherapy. These receptors were obtained from a man aged 50-59 years with gastric cancer.

This clone came up once. This chain joins TRBV2 and TRBJ2-7; D may match TRBD1 or TRBD2 (5 bases each). Germline CDR1 is SNHLY and CDR2 is FYNNEI. CDR3 length: 15 residues. With 3 bases removed from V and 0 bases from J, the gap between germline ends came to 12 bases. CDR3 protein: CASSEGDGSSYEQYF. The CDR3 nucleotides are TGTGCCAGCAGTGAGGGGGACGGTAGCTCCTACGAGCAGTACTTC.

The V gene is TRBV4-1, the J gene TRBJ2-1; TRBD2 matches 7 bases. The CDR3 runs 16 residues. Germline-derived CDR1 and CDR2 are MGHRA and YSYEKL. J gave up 6 bases and V 2 bases, and 10 bases lay outside the gene matches. The CDR3 DNA follows: TGCGCCAGCAGCCAAAGGATAGCGGGTGGAGGCAATGAGCAGTTCTTC. Its translation is CASSQRIAGGGNEQFF.

The chain couples TRBV20-1 to TRBJ2-1; D is undetermined. Deletions cut 3 bases from V and 3 bases from J, with 3 bases between. The CDR3 covers 11 residues. Germline V gene data show CDR1 as DFQATT and CDR2 as SNEGSKA (reference sequence). The CDR3 sequence: CSASNYNEQFF. The CDR3 DNA reads TGCAGTGCTAGCAACTACAATGAGCAGTTCTTC.

The chain recombines TRBV6-5 with TRBJ1-5, with no clear D. This CDR3 comprises 14 residues. Germline CDR1 MNHEY, CDR2 SVGAGI. Trimming cost V 8 bases and J 0 bases, with 11 bases left between them. The CDR3 coding sequence is TGTGCCAGCGGGGAGATTCTTAGCAATCAGCCCCAGCATTTT. Translating gives CASGEILSNQPQHF.